The 10 T cell receptor beta chains given below trace back to one sample, sequenced in a study of blood T cell repertoires in COVID-19. Sequencing used immunoSEQ multiplex PCR; TCRdb keeps in-frame clones, though not all of them. The sample consists of under 350,000 clones, 65% to 90% of them appearing once. The sequenced sample consisted of PBMCs or T cells enriched from blood (not recorded which). These TCRs come from a woman aged 40 to 50 with acute COVID-19.

The chain combines TRBV29-1 with TRBJ1-2; D gene ambiguous. V dropped 4 bases and J dropped 2 bases, with 11 bases sitting between them. CDR1 is SQVTM and CDR2 is ANQGSEA in the germline V gene. The CDR3 extends over 13 amino acids. The CDR3 DNA sequence: TGCAGCGTTGTCAATGGCTGGAACTATGGCTACACCTTC. It yields the protein CSVVNGWNYGYTF.

This chain uses TRBV7-2 with TRBJ2-5; a possible D gene is TRBD1 (5 bases). The CDR3 covers 13 residues. Per the germline V gene, CDR1 is SGHTA and CDR2 is FQGNSA. V shed 4 bases and J shed 5 bases, with 11 bases lying between them. The CDR3 nucleotides are TGTGCCAGCAGCTGGGGCGCACGGGAGACCCAGTACTTC. It encodes CASSWGARETQYF.

V gene TRBV3-1 (or the pseudogene TRBV3-2) combines with J gene TRBJ2-2; TRBD2 is a possible D gene (6 bases). CDR1 is LGHDT, CDR2 YNNKEL, per germline (reference sequence). Trimming stripped 7 bases from V and 0 bases from J, with 9 bases between. CDR3 length equals 14 residues. The CDR3 spells CASNTGANTGELFF. CDR3 DNA: TGTGCCAGCAACACGGGGGCGAACACCGGGGAGCTGTTTTTT.

This chain's CDR3 is CASSQTGLNEKLFF. The CDR3 DNA is TGTGCCAGCAGCCAGACAGGGTTAAATGAAAAACTGTTTTTT. V gene TRBV7-9 combines with J gene TRBJ1-4; 7 positions agree with TRBD1. In germline, CDR1 is SEHNR, CDR2 FQNEAQ (reference sequence). Losses at the gene ends were 5 bases for V and 5 bases for J; bases not matched to a gene: 5. There are 14 residues in the CDR3.

This clone was seen a few times. The CDR3 DNA is TGTGCCAGTAGTAATTACCGGGACAGTCGTGGGCATTCACCCCTCCACTTT. It is translated as CASSNYRDSRGHSPLHF. The chain recombines TRBV19 with TRBJ1-6; 7 nucleotides align to TRBD1. The CDR3 is made up of 17 amino acids. The germline V gene has CDR1 LNHDA and CDR2 SQIVND (reference sequence). Trimming cost V 4 bases and J 8 bases; bases outside gene matches: 14.

This chain uses TRBV4-3 with TRBJ2-2; 9 bases match TRBD2. Germline values: CDR1 LGHNA, CDR2 YSLEER. CDR3 length equals 19 residues. V shed 2 bases, J shed 6 bases, and the junction held 16 bases outside the gene matches. CDR3 protein: CASSQSPLGSGSVAGELFF. The CDR3 DNA is TGCGCCAGCAGCCAATCACCCCTGGGTAGCGGGAGTGTCGCCGGGGAGCTGTTTTTT.

Comments on this clone: Other DNA sequences in this sample translate to the same CDR3. The chain uses TRBV27 and TRBJ1-3; the D is unclear. Germline CDR1 reads MNHEY; CDR2 reads SMNVEV (reference sequence). Trimming shortened V by 3 bases and J by 0 bases, and 3 bases separated the two germline ends. This CDR3 spans 13 amino acids. In DNA form, the CDR3 reads TGTGCCAGCAGTTTCAACTCTGGAAACACCATATATTTT. Its translation is CASSFNSGNTIYF.

The V gene is TRBV9, the J gene TRBJ1-2, with 8 bases lining up with TRBD1. The J segment lost 6 bases and the V segment lost 0 bases, leaving 10 bases of the junction unmatched. The CDR3 runs 16 residues. CDR1 is SGDLS, CDR2 YYNGEE, per germline. In DNA, the CDR3 is TGTGCCAGCAGCGTAGGCCCAGGGGGCGATTCTGATGGCTACACCTTC. Translating it yields CASSVGPGGDSDGYTF.

DNA of the CDR3: TGTGCCAGCAGCGGGGTAGCGGGGGAGAACACCGGGGAGCTGTTTTTT. Its translation: CASSGVAGENTGELFF. The chain couples TRBV9 to TRBJ2-2; TRBD2 matches 9 bases. The CDR3 is 16 amino acids. J gave up 1 base and V 3 bases, and 4 bases lay outside the gene matches. Germline values: CDR1 SGDLS, CDR2 YYNGEE.

The chain recombines TRBV9 with TRBJ1-6; 7 bases line up with TRBD1. The CDR3 is made up of 15 amino acids. V lost 4 bases and J lost 8; bases outside the gene matches: 9. Germline loops: CDR1 SGDLS, CDR2 YYNGEE. The CDR3 sequence is CASSPTDRRDSPLHF. The CDR3 DNA sequence: TGTGCCAGCAGCCCTACGGACAGGCGGGATTCACCCCTCCACTTT. Together with reference TRBV9 and TRBJ1-6, the CDR3 gives the full variable domain: DSGVTQTPKHLITATGQRVTLRCSPRSGDLSVYWYQQSLDQGLQFLIQYYNGEERAKGNILERFSAQQFPDLHSELNLSSLELGDSALYFCASSPTDRRDSPLHFGNGTRLTVT.